Listed below are T cell receptor beta chains from one sample, sequenced in a study of CD4 T cells in relation to SARS-CoV-2 and coronaviruses. Antigens for these TCRs are unknown. This table comes from immunoSEQ multiplex PCR, and its TCRdb copy is limited to in-frame clones, with some not included. The data show roughly 20,000 clones, around 80% seen once. The sequenced sample consisted of CD4+ T cells from PBMCs, cultured in vitro. The receptors here all came from a human donor in good health. CDR3s include the opening cysteine and the closing phenylalanine or tryptophan. Fields, in order: CDR3 length, V gene, clone size, D gene, J gene, CDR3 protein, CDR3 DNA. The D gene is left open where the match is weak. Clone size, where shown, is once, few, many, or a class for clones that have expanded.

length: 12; V: TRBV18; size: NA; D: TRBD1; J: TRBJ2-5; CDR3: CASRGQGETQYF; DNA: TGTGCCAGCCGAGGACAGGGGGAGACCCAGTACTTC
length: 16; V: TRBV27; size: few; D: TRBD1; J: TRBJ1-6; CDR3: CASSFRGRVHNSPLHF; DNA: TGTGCCAGCAGTTTCAGGGGGCGCGTCCATAATTCACCCCTCCACTTT
length: 15; V: TRBV27; size: NA; D: NA; J: TRBJ2-2; CDR3: CASSLNREGTGELFF; DNA: TGTGCCAGCAGTTTAAACAGGGAGGGCACCGGGGAGCTGTTTTTT
length: 16; V: TRBV9; size: NA; D: TRBD2; J: TRBJ2-3; CDR3: CASSVGSAGVVDTQYF; DNA: TGTGCCAGCAGCGTAGGGTCGGCGGGAGTGGTAGATACGCAGTATTTT
length: 18; V: TRBV7-9; size: few; D: TRBD2; J: TRBJ2-7; CDR3: CASSLIPTHTSGRYEQYF; DNA: TGTGCCAGCAGCTTAATCCCTACTCACACTAGCGGACGCTACGAGCAGTACTTC
length: 18; V: TRBV19; size: NA; D: TRBD1; J: TRBJ1-5; CDR3: CASRPPGTGGRLHQPQHF; DNA: TGTGCCAGTAGACCTCCCGGGACAGGGGGCCGACTTCACCAGCCCCAGCATTTT
length: 11; V: TRBV20-1; size: NA; D: NA; J: TRBJ1-2; CDR3: CSARDGPSYTF; DNA: TGCAGTGCTAGAGACGGCCCTAGCTACACCTTC
length: 13; V: TRBV5-1; size: NA; D: NA; J: TRBJ1-2; CDR3: CASRPTAGEGYTF; DNA: TGCGCCAGCCGACCGACAGCTGGGGAGGGCTACACCTTC
length: 16; V: TRBV5-4; size: NA; D: TRBD2; J: TRBJ2-7; CDR3: CASSPAGTSGSYEQYF; DNA: TGTGCCAGCAGCCCCGCCGGGACTAGCGGGAGTTACGAGCAGTACTTC
length: 14; V: TRBV24-1; size: NA; D: NA; J: TRBJ2-7; CDR3: CATSDLTDPDEQYF; DNA: TGTGCCACCAGTGATTTGACCGACCCTGACGAGCAGTACTTC